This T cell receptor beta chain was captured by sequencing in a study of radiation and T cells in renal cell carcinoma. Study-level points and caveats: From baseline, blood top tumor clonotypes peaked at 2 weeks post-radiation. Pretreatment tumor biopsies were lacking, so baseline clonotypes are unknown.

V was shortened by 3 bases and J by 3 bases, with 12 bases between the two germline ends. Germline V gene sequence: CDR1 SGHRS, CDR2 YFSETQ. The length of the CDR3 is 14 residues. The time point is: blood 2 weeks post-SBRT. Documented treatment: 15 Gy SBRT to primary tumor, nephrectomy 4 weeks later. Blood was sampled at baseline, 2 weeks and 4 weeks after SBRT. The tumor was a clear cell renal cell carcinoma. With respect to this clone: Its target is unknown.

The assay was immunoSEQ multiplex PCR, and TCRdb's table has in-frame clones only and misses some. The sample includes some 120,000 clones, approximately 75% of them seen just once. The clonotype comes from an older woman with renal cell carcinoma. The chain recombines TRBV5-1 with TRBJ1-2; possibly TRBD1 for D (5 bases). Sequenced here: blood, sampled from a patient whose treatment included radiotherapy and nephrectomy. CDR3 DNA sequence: TGCGCCAGCAGCTCCCCGGGGGGGGACTATGGCTACACCTTC. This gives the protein CASSSPGGDYGYTF.